This TCR beta chain was documented in a study of graft-versus-host responses after intestinal transplantation (TCRdb year 2021). About the investigation overall: The transplants that recipients received were multivisceral, liver-intestinal, or isolated intestinal. Bulk TCR-beta CDR3 sequencing was used to track graft-versus-host and host-versus-graft alloreactive T cell clones in the graft, circulation and bone marrow after intestinal transplantation. Donor T cell macrochimerism was defined as a peak of at least 4% donor T cells among recipient peripheral blood mononuclear cells. The cohort enrolled 20 to 30 intestinal transplant recipients, one of whom was a retransplant, and a few patients without pretransplant specimens were excluded. Samples from three later patients were sequenced in-house on an Illumina MiSeq with MiXCR processing rather than by the commercial service. Every recipient was given anti-thymocyte globulin induction, followed by approximately three years of maintenance tacrolimus and steroids. Alloreactive clones were identified by sequencing pre-transplant mixed lymphocyte reaction products and comparing them with unstimulated pre-transplant donor and recipient T cells.

From a lookup of the germline V gene, CDR1 and CDR2 are SGHNT and YENEEA. V drops 3 bases and J drops 1 base, leaving 13 bases in between. From cysteine to phenylalanine, the CDR3 is 16 amino acids long. CDR3 DNA only is kept here, 48 bases in frame from base 1. The investigation overall reported the following: Conclusions were limited by the relatively low number and heterogeneity of intestinal transplant patients. Early after transplant, peak levels of circulating GvH clones were associated with declines in HvG clones. High GvH to HvG T cell clonal ratios were observed in the allografts of patients with donor T cell macrochimerism. GvH clones were found in recipient bone marrow, and some of the GvH clones appeared earlier in ileal mucosa or blood, which is consistent with an intestinal mucosal origin.

Blood samples were collected up to 4 times in the first month after transplant and then at least monthly when available. Of note for this clone: What antigen it recognizes has not been identified. There are no base qualities to consult, and no much larger clone falls within one base.

Library generation was performed with the immunoSEQ multiplex PCR assay. For most patients, genomic DNA was subjected to high-throughput TCR-beta CDR3 sequencing by Adaptive Biotechnologies. The paper's data handling went like this. Adaptive's ImmunoSEQ software supplied the TCR sequencing data for roughly 17 patients, while MiXCR and VDJtools were used to process a few other patients. CDR3 nucleotide sequences shared by donor and recipient were removed because the origin of these sequences could not be assigned. Alloreactive clones required at least 2-fold expansion over unstimulated cells and minimum CFSE-low frequency of 0.002% (template counts) or 0.001% (read counts). Clones detected in sequenced pre-transplant spleen, lymph node, or MLR CFSE-low populations of the donor or recipient were defined as mappable. Cumulative frequency of alloreactive clones was calculated as a percentage of all sequences weighted by copy number. TCRdb obtained this table from immuneACCESS and retained in-frame rearrangements with V and J assigned. These tables miss some clones; where compared with another copy, unresolved V genes account for less than half of the shortfall, and the remainder is unexplained. V and J calls and clone size are those listed in that table; D and trimming were worked out from the DNA. Within this sample are tens of thousands of clones, with 91% of them counted one time only. The top ten hold approximately 5.5% of the sample.

The input for sequencing was PBMCs, taken approximately 97 weeks after intestinal transplant. The source of this sequence is a human patient who received an intestinal transplant, so some T cells may come from the graft donor. Recombination connected TRBV11-3 to TRBJ2-1; no D segment can be confidently identified. CDR3 region: CASSLVSPQSYNEQFF. The sequenced DNA is TGTGCCAGCAGCTTGGTTTCGCCACAGTCCTACAATGAGCAGTTCTTC.